The rows below give T cell receptor beta chains drawn from one sample of a study of T cells in Graves' hyperthyroidism and ophthalmopathy. TCRdb re-derived calls from the multiplex PCR reads in MiXCR, one entry per CDR3 protein. The table records about 720,000 distinct CDR3 sequences, roughly 15% of them present only once. The sample consisted of blood. Receptor source: a man in his late teens or twenties with Graves' hyperthyroidism. Both conserved end residues are part of each CDR3. A D gene is named only where the DNA matches it firmly. For some rows the clone size is stated as once, few or many, or as a class when expanded; others skip it.

TRBJ2-4,TRBV12-3/TRBV12-4,TRBD2,.,14,CASSAGTTKNIQYF,TGTGCCAGCAGTGCCGGGACTACCAAAAACATTCAGTACTTC
TRBJ1-2,TRBV4-1,.,.,14,CASSLQGVAYGYTF,TGCGCCAGCAGCCTCCAAGGGGTGGCCTATGGCTACACCTTC
TRBJ2-7,TRBV7-2,TRBD1,.,15,CASSLTGTGLNEQYF,TGTGCCAGCAGCTTAACCGGGACAGGGCTCAACGAGCAGTACTTC
TRBJ2-7,TRBV28,.,.,13,CASSLSEVYEQYF,TGTGCCAGCAGTTTGTCTGAGGTCTACGAGCAGTACTTC
TRBJ2-2,TRBV6-5,.,.,16,CASSYLPAGGIGELFF,TGTGCCAGCAGTTACTTGCCCGCAGGGGGGATCGGGGAGCTGTTTTTT
TRBJ1-2,TRBV30,.,many,10,CAWGANGYTF,TGTGCCTGGGGGGCAAATGGCTACACCTTC
TRBJ1-6,TRBV12-3/TRBV12-4,.,many,14,CASSFRGSNSPLHF,TGTGCCAGCAGTTTTAGGGGATCGAATTCACCCCTCCACTTT
TRBJ2-3,TRBV7-9,.,many,14,CASSLKGDTDTQYF,TGTGCCAGCAGCTTAAAGGGGGATACAGATACGCAGTATTTT
TRBJ2-2,TRBV24-1,.,once,17,CATSDLAGTQNTGELFF,TGTGCCACCAGTGACCTTGCCGGGACACAAAACACCGGGGAGCTGTTTTTT
TRBJ1-2,TRBV3-1,.,few,15,CASSRGGNIGYGYTF,TGTGCCAGCAGCCGAGGCGGGAACATAGGCTATGGCTACACCTTC
TRBJ2-5,TRBV29-1,.,many,13,CSVEVSGEETQYF,TGCAGCGTTGAAGTATCGGGTGAAGAGACCCAGTACTTC
TRBJ2-4,TRBV20-1,.,few,14,CSAEEGTAKNIQYF,TGCAGTGCAGAGGAGGGGACAGCCAAAAACATTCAGTACTTC
TRBJ2-1,TRBV2,TRBD2,many,16,CASSEGTSGYSNEQFF,TGTGCCAGCAGCGAGGGGACTAGCGGGTACTCGAATGAGCAGTTCTTC
TRBJ2-7,TRBV5-5,.,few,11,CASSSSWEQYF,TGTGCCAGCAGCTCCTCATGGGAGCAGTACTTC
TRBJ1-3,TRBV28,.,few,17,CASSLPPYSGSGNTIYF,TGTGCCAGCAGTCTACCCCCATACAGCGGCTCTGGAAACACCATATATTTT
TRBJ2-7,TRBV27,TRBD1,.,15,CASSLSGQGADEQYF,TGTGCCAGCAGTTTATCGGGACAGGGGGCCGACGAGCAGTACTTC
TRBJ1-5,TRBV6-1,TRBD1,few,15,CASSETGQAGQPQHF,TGTGCCAGCAGTGAAACAGGACAGGCGGGTCAGCCCCAGCATTTT
TRBJ2-7,TRBV28,TRBD2,many,18,CASSSPGASGRALYEQYF,TGTGCCAGCAGTTCCCCTGGGGCTAGCGGGAGGGCCCTCTACGAGCAGTACTTC
TRBJ2-2,TRBV28,.,.,15,CASSSRGVHTGELFF,TGTGCCAGCAGTTCACGGGGCGTGCACACCGGGGAGCTGTTTTTT
TRBJ2-7,TRBV4-1,.,few,13,CASSQEVVYEQYF,TGCGCCAGCAGCCAAGAAGTGGTCTACGAGCAGTACTTC
TRBJ1-4,TRBV10-3,.,.,13,CAISGTVDEKLFF,TGTGCCATCAGTGGGACAGTGGACGAAAAACTGTTTTTT
TRBJ2-7,TRBV27,.,many,14,CASRGVRASYEQYF,TGTGCCAGCAGGGGGGTGAGGGCCTCCTACGAGCAGTACTTC
TRBJ1-1,TRBV27,.,many,13,CASSLSLGLQAFF,TGTGCCAGCAGTTTATCTCTAGGGTTGCAGGCTTTCTTT
TRBJ1-1,TRBV2,.,many,14,CASSTGNWNTEAFF,TGTGCCAGCAGTACAGGGAATTGGAACACTGAAGCTTTCTTT
TRBJ2-1,TRBV20-1,.,few,15,CSARNARGSGNEQFF,TGCAGTGCTAGAAACGCGCGGGGCAGTGGCAATGAGCAGTTCTTC
TRBJ1-1,TRBV28,TRBD1,few,15,CASSPTGTGITEAFF,TGTGCCAGCAGTCCCACCGGGACAGGGATTACTGAAGCTTTCTTT
TRBJ1-2,TRBV28,TRBD1,many,13,CASSPTDRGSYTF,TGTGCCAGCAGTCCGACGGACAGGGGGAGCTACACCTTC
TRBJ2-7,TRBV10-3,TRBD2,.,14,CASTQREATYEQYF,TGTGCCAGCACCCAGCGGGAGGCCACCTACGAGCAGTACTTC
TRBJ2-1,TRBV2,TRBD2,.,16,CASGPPGGSKRFEQFF,TGTGCCAGCGGACCCCCCGGCGGGAGCAAAAGGTTTGAGCAGTTCTTC
TRBJ2-5,TRBV12-3/TRBV12-4,.,many,12,CASSWSKETQYF,TGTGCCAGCAGTTGGAGTAAAGAGACCCAGTACTTC
TRBJ2-5,TRBV19,.,.,15,CASSIATAALRTQYF,TGTGCCAGTAGTATCGCGACGGCAGCATTGAGGACCCAGTACTTC
TRBJ1-1,TRBV18,.,many,14,CASSSTQGNTEAFF,TGTGCCAGCTCATCTACCCAGGGTAACACTGAAGCTTTCTTT
TRBJ2-2,TRBV6-1,.,.,14,CASRLLTGSGELFF,TGTGCCAGCAGGCTTCTCACAGGGAGCGGGGAGCTGTTTTTT
TRBJ2-7,TRBV12-3/TRBV12-4,TRBD2,many,16,CASSLRGLAGSYEQYF,TGTGCCAGCAGTTTACGTGGGCTAGCGGGCTCCTACGAGCAGTACTTC
TRBJ2-7,TRBV5-5,.,.,11,CASSSDYERYF,TGTGCCAGCAGCTCCGACTACGAGCGGTACTTC
TRBJ1-1,TRBV20-1,TRBD1,many,14,CSARQGARNTEAFF,TGCAGTGCTAGACAGGGGGCTCGTAACACTGAAGCTTTCTTT
TRBJ2-7,TRBV7-8,.,many,14,CASSLEGRTYEQYF,TGTGCCAGCAGCTTAGAGGGGAGGACCTACGAGCAGTACTTC
TRBJ2-7,TRBV7-9,TRBD1,many,14,CASGSGTGSYEQYF,TGTGCCAGCGGGTCCGGGACAGGGTCCTACGAGCAGTACTTC
TRBJ2-7,TRBV13,TRBD2,.,15,CASSPGTSGLDEQYF,TGTGCCAGCAGCCCTGGGACTAGCGGGTTGGATGAGCAGTACTTC
TRBJ2-7,TRBV20-1,.,many,12,CSASLAAFEQYF,TGCAGTGCTAGCTTGGCAGCCTTCGAGCAGTACTTC
TRBJ2-3,TRBV7-8,.,few,13,CASSLAEADTQYF,TGTGCCAGCAGCTTAGCCGAAGCGGATACGCAGTATTTT
TRBJ1-5,TRBV11-2,.,few,14,CASSPGLSRAAQHF,TGTGCCAGCAGCCCGGGACTCTCAAGGGCGGCCCAGCATTTT
TRBJ2-7,TRBV29-1,.,few,13,CSVEGRGFNEQYF,TGCAGCGTTGAAGGCAGGGGATTCAACGAGCAGTACTTC
TRBJ2-3,TRBV28,.,many,16,CASSALMGKGTDTQYF,TGTGCCAGCAGTGCCCTCATGGGGAAGGGGACAGATACGCAGTATTTT
TRBJ2-7,TRBV20-1,.,.,15,CSARGLGDNTYEQYF,TGCAGTGCTAGAGGACTCGGGGACAACACTTACGAGCAGTACTTC
TRBJ2-1,TRBV7-9,.,.,15,CASSVGGGFYNEQFF,TGTGCCAGCAGCGTAGGTGGGGGTTTCTACAATGAGCAGTTCTTC
TRBJ1-5,TRBV20-1,.,many,14,CSARMGNSNQPQHF,TGCAGTGCTAGAATGGGTAATAGCAATCAGCCCCAGCATTTT
TRBJ2-5,TRBV2,TRBD2,many,14,CASSVTSGQETQYF,TGTGCCAGCAGTGTCACTAGCGGCCAAGAGACCCAGTACTTC
TRBJ2-7,TRBV12-3/TRBV12-4,TRBD2,many,18,CASSQPGTSGRFPYEQYF,TGTGCCAGCAGCCAACCTGGGACTAGCGGGAGGTTCCCCTACGAGCAGTACTTC
TRBJ2-7,TRBV11-1,TRBD2,many,15,CASSSGLTSYYEQYF,TGTGCCAGCAGCTCGGGCCTGACTAGCTACTACGAGCAGTACTTC
TRBJ1-5,TRBV30,.,once,13,CAWGVPGRQPQHF,TGTGCCTGGGGTGTGCCAGGTAGGCAGCCCCAGCATTTT
TRBJ1-2,TRBV18,TRBD1,many,15,CASSPPGGTGDGYTF,TGTGCCAGCTCACCACCTGGCGGGACAGGGGATGGCTACACCTTC
TRBJ2-7,TRBV5-4,.,few,12,CASSRKGHEQYF,TGTGCCAGCAGTCGGAAAGGCCACGAGCAGTACTTC
TRBJ1-2,TRBV30,TRBD1,many,12,CAWIDRGYGYTF,TGTGCCTGGATTGACAGGGGATATGGCTACACCTTC
TRBJ2-3,TRBV12-3/TRBV12-4,TRBD1,many,13,CASRTGGTDTQYF,TGTGCCAGCAGGACAGGGGGGACAGATACGCAGTATTTT
TRBJ2-3,TRBV5-6,TRBD2,.,16,CASSPQGREGTDTQYF,TGTGCCAGCAGTCCCCAAGGGCGGGAGGGCACAGATACGCAGTATTTT
TRBJ2-1,TRBV3-1,TRBD2,few,18,CASSQALGGRAGGNEQFF,TGTGCCAGCAGCCAAGCACTGGGCGGGAGGGCCGGTGGTAATGAGCAGTTCTTC
TRBJ1-1,TRBV5-1,.,few,14,CASSLALGEGGAFF,TGCGCCAGCAGCTTGGCCCTGGGGGAAGGAGGGGCTTTCTTT
TRBJ2-5,TRBV24-1,TRBD1,many,16,CATSDIPGQGEATQYF,TGTGCCACCAGTGACATCCCGGGACAGGGGGAGGCGACCCAGTACTTC